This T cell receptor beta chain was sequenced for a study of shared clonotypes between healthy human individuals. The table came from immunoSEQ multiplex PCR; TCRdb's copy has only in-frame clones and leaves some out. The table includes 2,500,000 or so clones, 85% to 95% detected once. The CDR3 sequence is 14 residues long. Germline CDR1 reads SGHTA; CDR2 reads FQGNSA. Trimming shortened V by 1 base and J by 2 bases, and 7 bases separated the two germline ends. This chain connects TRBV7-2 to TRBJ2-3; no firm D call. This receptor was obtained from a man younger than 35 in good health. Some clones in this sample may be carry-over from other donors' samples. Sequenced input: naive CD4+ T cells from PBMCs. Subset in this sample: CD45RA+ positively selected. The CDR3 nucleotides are TGTGCCAGCAGCTTAGACTTTATCACAGATACGCAGTATTTT. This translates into CASSLDFITDTQYF.